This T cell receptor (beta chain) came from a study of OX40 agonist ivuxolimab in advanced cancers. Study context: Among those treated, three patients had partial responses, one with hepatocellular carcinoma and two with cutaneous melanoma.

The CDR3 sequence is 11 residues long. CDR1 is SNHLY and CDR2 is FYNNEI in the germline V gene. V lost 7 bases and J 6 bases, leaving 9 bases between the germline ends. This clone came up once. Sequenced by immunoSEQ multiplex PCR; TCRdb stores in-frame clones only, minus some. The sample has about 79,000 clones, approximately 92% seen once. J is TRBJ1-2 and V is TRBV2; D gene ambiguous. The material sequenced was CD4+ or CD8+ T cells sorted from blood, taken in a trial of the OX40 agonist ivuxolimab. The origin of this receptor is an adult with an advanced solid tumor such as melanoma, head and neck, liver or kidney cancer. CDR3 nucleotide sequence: TGTGCCAGCATTATAAGGAATGGCTACACCTTC. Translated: CASIIRNGYTF.